This is a list of T cell receptor beta chains from one sample in a study of T-cell memory formation after mild COVID-19. TCRdb re-called the 5' RACE reads with MiXCR, one entry per CDR3 protein. The data contain roughly 180,000 distinct CDR3 sequences, under 14% of them singletons. What was sequenced was PBMCs or a T cell subset sorted from them (not recorded which). These receptors all come from a man between 18 and 29 years old who had mild COVID-19 (a few samples of this study predate the infection). Cell type and time point are not known. CDR3s include the opening cysteine and the closing phenylalanine or tryptophan. The D gene is left open where the match is weak. Clone size appears in some rows only: once, few, many, or a class for an expanded clone.

CDR3aa: CASSLGPGLSPDTQYF; CDR3nt: TGCGCCAGCAGCTTGGGCCCCGGACTTAGCCCAGATACGCAGTATTTT; abundance: many; v_gene: TRBV5-1; j_gene: TRBJ2-3; d_gene: NA
CDR3aa: CASSFVAGGPLHF; CDR3nt: TGTGCCAGCAGCTTTGTCGCAGGGGGACCCCTCCACTTT; abundance: NA; v_gene: TRBV7-3; j_gene: TRBJ1-6; d_gene: TRBD1
CDR3aa: CAIGKTGGDGYTF; CDR3nt: TGTGCCATCGGTAAAACAGGGGGAGATGGCTACACCTTC; abundance: few; v_gene: TRBV10-3; j_gene: TRBJ1-2; d_gene: TRBD1
CDR3aa: CASSHLQGTPSYGYTF; CDR3nt: TGTGCCAGCAGCCACTTACAGGGCACCCCATCCTATGGCTACACCTTC; abundance: many; v_gene: TRBV4-2; j_gene: TRBJ1-2; d_gene: NA
CDR3aa: CSVVTGTGAYEQYF; CDR3nt: TGCAGCGTTGTCACCGGGACAGGGGCCTACGAGCAGTACTTC; abundance: few; v_gene: TRBV29-1; j_gene: TRBJ2-7; d_gene: TRBD1
CDR3aa: CASSRRTSGVNEQFF; CDR3nt: TGTGCCAGCAGTCGCCGGACTAGCGGGGTAAATGAGCAGTTCTTC; abundance: few; v_gene: TRBV6-5; j_gene: TRBJ2-1; d_gene: TRBD2
CDR3aa: CASSFGGIKNIQYF; CDR3nt: TGTGCCAGCAGTTTTGGTGGTATCAAAAACATTCAGTACTTC; abundance: NA; v_gene: TRBV6-5; j_gene: TRBJ2-4; d_gene: NA
CDR3aa: CSARLAGSWEETQYF; CDR3nt: TGCAGTGCTAGACTAGCGGGGAGCTGGGAGGAGACCCAGTACTTC; abundance: few; v_gene: TRBV20-1; j_gene: TRBJ2-5; d_gene: TRBD2
CDR3aa: CSALAGGTYEQYF; CDR3nt: TGCAGTGCTTTAGCGGGGGGCACCTACGAGCAGTACTTC; abundance: NA; v_gene: TRBV20-1; j_gene: TRBJ2-7; d_gene: TRBD2
CDR3aa: CASSLDGGYNSPLHF; CDR3nt: TGTGCCAGCAGCTTGGATGGGGGCTATAATTCACCCCTCCACTTT; abundance: few; v_gene: TRBV5-6; j_gene: TRBJ1-6; d_gene: NA
CDR3aa: CASSERWSGDTEAFF; CDR3nt: TGTGCCAGCAGTGAAAGGTGGAGTGGGGACACTGAAGCTTTCTTT; abundance: NA; v_gene: TRBV2; j_gene: TRBJ1-1; d_gene: NA
CDR3aa: CASSERHGLGEKLFF; CDR3nt: TGCGCCAGCAGCGAACGTCATGGACTTGGAGAAAAACTGTTTTTT; abundance: NA; v_gene: TRBV5-1; j_gene: TRBJ1-4; d_gene: NA
CDR3aa: CASSRGNSGGMETQYF; CDR3nt: TGCGCCAGCAGTCGCGGTAACTCGGGGGGAATGGAGACCCAGTACTTC; abundance: few; v_gene: TRBV5-1; j_gene: TRBJ2-5; d_gene: TRBD2
CDR3aa: CASSQSSYEQYF; CDR3nt: TGTGCCAGCAGCCAGAGCTCCTACGAGCAGTACTTC; abundance: NA; v_gene: TRBV12-3/TRBV12-4; j_gene: TRBJ2-7; d_gene: NA
CDR3aa: CASSQDSAGRQYF; CDR3nt: TGTGCCAGCAGCCAAGACTCTGCAGGCCGGCAGTATTTT; abundance: NA; v_gene: TRBV3-1; j_gene: TRBJ2-3; d_gene: NA
CDR3aa: CASSFSNTGELFF; CDR3nt: TGTGCCAGCAGCTTCTCAAACACCGGGGAGCTGTTTTTT; abundance: NA; v_gene: TRBV11-3; j_gene: TRBJ2-2; d_gene: NA
CDR3aa: CASSFSPYREPIRGYTF; CDR3nt: TGTGCCAGCAGCTTCTCCCCCTACAGGGAGCCTATCCGTGGCTACACCTTC; abundance: NA; v_gene: TRBV7-2; j_gene: TRBJ1-2; d_gene: NA
CDR3aa: CASSPGVSYNEQFF; CDR3nt: TGTGCCAGCAGCCCAGGGGTATCCTACAATGAGCAGTTCTTC; abundance: few; v_gene: TRBV7-3; j_gene: TRBJ2-1; d_gene: NA
CDR3aa: CASTTNLMTGKYGYTF; CDR3nt: TGTGCCAGCACCACCAACCTAATGACAGGGAAATATGGCTACACCTTC; abundance: NA; v_gene: TRBV6-4; j_gene: TRBJ1-2; d_gene: TRBD1
CDR3aa: CASSQDSPLHKNTEAFF; CDR3nt: TGTGCCAGCAGCCAAGACAGTCCCCTCCATAAGAACACTGAAGCTTTCTTT; abundance: NA; v_gene: TRBV3-1; j_gene: TRBJ1-1; d_gene: NA
CDR3aa: CASSRTGGALGTEAFF; CDR3nt: TGTGCCAGTAGTAGAACAGGGGGCGCTTTGGGCACTGAAGCTTTCTTT; abundance: few; v_gene: TRBV19; j_gene: TRBJ1-1; d_gene: TRBD1
CDR3aa: CASSQLIRDRGRREQYF; CDR3nt: TGTGCCAGCAGCCAACTAATCCGGGACAGGGGGCGGAGGGAGCAGTACTTC; abundance: many; v_gene: TRBV4-2; j_gene: TRBJ2-7; d_gene: TRBD1